The 3 T cell receptor beta chains below all came from one sample that was sequenced in a study of early T cells in non-severe SARS-CoV-2 infection. One entry per CDR3 protein results from TCRdb running MiXCR on the 5' RACE reads. This repertoire shows about 83,000 distinct CDR3 sequences, roughly 15% found once; its top ten account for about 1.4%. The sequencing sample was made of whole blood. The origin of the receptors is an adult who was a healthcare worker with PCR-confirmed SARS-CoV-2 infection or an uninfected control (not recorded which).

This clonotype was found many times. The chain carries TRBV20-1 and TRBJ2-3, with TRBD2 matching 12 bases. The CDR3 totals 15 residues. Germline CDR1 is DFQATT and CDR2 is SNEGSKA (reference sequence). Unmatched junction bases numbered 4, after V lost 6 bases and J lost 0 bases. The CDR3 DNA follows: TGCAGTGCGAGGACTAGCGGGGTTAGCACAGATACGCAGTATTTT. Translation: CSARTSGVSTDTQYF.

The chain employs TRBV12-3 or TRBV12-4 and TRBJ2-7; 9 bases fit TRBD1. This CDR3 is built from 16 residues. V trimming: 0 bases; J trimming: 5 bases; junction bases outside the gene matches: 8. In DNA, the CDR3 is TGTGCCAGCAGTTTAGCAATCGGGACAGGGTCTCACGAGCAGTACTTC. It encodes CASSLAIGTGSHEQYF.

There are many counts of this clonotype. The chain carries TRBV5-1 and TRBJ2-7; TRBD1 matches at 7 bases. The CDR3 consists of 14 residues. Germline trimming cut 0 bases from V and 5 bases from J; bases unmatched to any gene: 5. Germline assignment: CDR1 SGHRS and CDR2 YFSETQ. This chain's CDR3 is CASSLAGGLNEQYF. The CDR3 region has the DNA TGCGCCAGCAGCTTGGCAGGGGGATTGAACGAGCAGTACTTC.